Presented here are 10 T cell receptor beta chains from one specimen sequenced in a study of cytomegalovirus exposure and HLA in healthy donors. Vbeta (60) and Jbeta (13) primers were used in the PCR. Repertoires were generated with immunoSEQ multiplex PCR, while TCRdb's copy carries only in-frame clones and drops some. The sample holds more than 95,000 clones; roughly three quarters are singletons and the top ten take 3.2%. The source material was PBMCs. These receptors came from a man younger than 45 in good health and CMV-seronegative.

The gene calls are TRBV6-4 and TRBJ2-1; 10 positions match TRBD2. This CDR3 contains 15 residues. Unmatched junction bases numbered 10, after V lost 4 bases and J lost 10 bases. The V gene's germline CDR1 is MRHNA and CDR2 SNTAGT. CDR3 nucleotides: TGTGCCAGCAGTGTGGTCTCTAGCGGGAGAGGGGAGCAGTTCTTC. Translating gives CASSVVSSGRGEQFF.

The rearrangement uses TRBV4-3 and TRBJ1-2; D ambiguous. This CDR3 is built from 11 residues. Trimming removed 0 bases at V and 11 bases at J, with 7 bases between. The germline V gene has CDR1 LGHNA and CDR2 YSLEER. CDR3 DNA: TGCGCCAGCAGCCAAGAACGTCGGTACACCTTC. Amino acid sequence: CASSQERRYTF.

The CDR3 is CASSPNQGHEQYF. Here the CDR3 DNA reads TGTGCCAGCAGCCCCAACCAGGGCCACGAGCAGTACTTC. The chain uses TRBV11-3 and TRBJ2-7; D may be TRBD1 (5 bases). Trimming removed 5 bases at V and 5 bases at J, with 13 bases between. The CDR3 covers 13 residues. Germline CDR1 reads SGHNT; CDR2 reads YENEEA.

The chain employs TRBV4-2 and TRBJ2-7; 10 bases are a match to TRBD2. The CDR3 spans 16 residues. The germline V gene encodes CDR1 LGHNA and CDR2 YNFKEQ. V lost 3 bases, J lost 4 bases, and 9 bases stayed unmatched. CDR3 loop: CASSQGTSGIGYEQYF. The CDR3 DNA reads as TGTGCCAGCAGCCAGGGAACTAGCGGGATTGGGTACGAGCAGTACTTC.

The rearrangement uses TRBV18 and TRBJ2-2; maybe TRBD1 (6 bases). The V end lost 3 bases, the J end lost 0 bases, and 8 bases lay between the germline ends. The CDR3 is made up of 15 amino acids. Per the germline V gene, CDR1 is KGHSH and CDR2 is LQKENI. In DNA, the CDR3 is TGTGCCAGCTCACCTGACAGGACGAACACCGGGGAGCTGTTTTTT. Protein product: CASSPDRTNTGELFF.

The chain recombines TRBV2 with TRBJ2-5; D is perhaps TRBD2 (6 bases). Germline CDR1 SNHLY, CDR2 FYNNEI. V was pared by 7 bases and J by 5 bases, with 17 bases between. The CDR3 runs 14 residues. In DNA form, the CDR3 reads TGTGCCAGCAAATTCCAGGGACTTGGCGAGACCCAGTACTTC. This gives the protein CASKFQGLGETQYF.

This chain links TRBV6-6 with TRBJ2-3; D may be TRBD2 (6 bases). CDR1 and CDR2 from the germline V gene are MNHNY and SVGAGI (reference sequence). The V and J ends lost 11 bases and 4 bases respectively, with 16 bases between them. The CDR3 is made up of 13 amino acids. The DNA of the CDR3 is TGTGCCTCAGGAGGGTCCCCACCAGATACGCAGTATTTT. Translating gives CASGGSPPDTQYF.

The chain links TRBV7-2 to TRBJ1-4; 7 bases fit TRBD1. CDR3 size: 15 residues. With 5 bases clipped from V and 3 bases from J, the junction kept 6 bases outside the gene matches. Germline CDR1 is SGHTA and CDR2 is FQGNSA. The CDR3 DNA follows: TGTGCCAGCAGCCGTAGACAGGGTCCTAATGAAAAACTGTTTTTT. This sequence encodes CASSRRQGPNEKLFF.

The chain uses TRBV7-9 and TRBJ1-4, with D possibly being TRBD1 (6 bases). CDR1 SEHNR and CDR2 FQNEAQ come from the germline V gene (reference sequence). Trimming cost V 3 bases and J 7 bases, with 15 bases left between them. The CDR3 is 15 amino acids. CDR3 nucleotides: TGTGCCAGCAGCTTTGGGCAGGGGATGGTTGAAAAACTGTTTTTT. It encodes CASSFGQGMVEKLFF. Supplemented by reference TRBV7-9 and TRBJ1-4, the full variable domain reads DTGVSQNPRHKITKRGQNVTFRCDPISEHNRLYWYRQTLGQGPEFLTYFQNEAQLEKSRLLSDRFSAERPKGSFSTLEIQRTEQGDSAMYLCASSFGQGMVEKLFFGSGTQLSVL.

In nucleotides, the CDR3 is TGTGCCAGCAGTGACGGACTAGCGGGGGTCAATGAGCAGTTCTTC. It specifies CASSDGLAGVNEQFF. J is TRBJ2-1 and V is TRBV6-1; TRBD2 aligns across 13 bases. Germline V gives CDR1 MNHNS, CDR2 SASEGT. Unmatched junction bases numbered 2, after V lost 3 bases and J lost 6 bases. There are 15 residues in the CDR3.